Listed below are T cell receptor beta chains from one sample, sequenced in a study of cytomegalovirus exposure and HLA in healthy donors. The table came from immunoSEQ multiplex PCR; TCRdb's copy has only in-frame clones and leaves some out. The table shows over 150,000 clones, with 70% to 85% occurring only once. Source material: PBMCs. The receptors come from a middle-aged man in good health and CMV-seronegative. Both conserved end residues are part of each CDR3. Each record gives: V gene, CDR3 protein.

V: TRBV18
CDR3: CASSPSKQGSTEAFF

V: TRBV2
CDR3: CASKPGQDLSYEQYF

V: TRBV5-4
CDR3: CASSWDRGNYGYTF

V: TRBV14
CDR3: CASSHGLHSEEQFF

V: TRBV5-1
CDR3: CASSRTSGGLDTQYF

V: TRBV27
CDR3: CASSLSVASYEQYF

V: TRBV7-8
CDR3: CASSPNFNEKLFF

V: TRBV11-2
CDR3: CASRRTSGGYYEQYF

V: TRBV29-1
CDR3: CSVAAIGDSQTYTDTQYF

V: TRBV7-2
CDR3: CASSYRGRSQPQHF

V: TRBV5-5
CDR3: CASRGTAADTQYF

V: TRBV5-1
CDR3: CASSLVSGQGTTGELFF

V: TRBV7-9
CDR3: CASSLGSWGVTYEQYF

V: TRBV29-1
CDR3: CSVGGKGDRYEQYF

V: TRBV2
CDR3: CASRIQGVDTGELFF

V: TRBV5-1
CDR3: CASSFTPEAYEQYF

V: TRBV14
CDR3: CASSQVSRSGQFF

V: TRBV6-5
CDR3: CASSSFVVSGYTF

V: TRBV4-3
CDR3: CASSPSLPPNYEQYF

V: TRBV19
CDR3: CASKEGQGTSYEQYF

V: TRBV5-4
CDR3: CASTSGGSGGANPEQFF

V: TRBV6-1
CDR3: CASSATPEAEAFF

V: TRBV25-1
CDR3: CASRPQGVGNQPQHF

V: TRBV6-1
CDR3: CASTTAMNTEAFF

V: TRBV6-5
CDR3: CASSPPGGSTDTQYF

V: TRBV7-6
CDR3: CASSLAVLRGTDTQYF

V: TRBV5-6
CDR3: CASSPGWGGGSPLHF

V: TRBV27
CDR3: CATGENQPQHF

V: TRBV6-5
CDR3: CASRLWDRGTDTQYF

V: TRBV7-6
CDR3: CASSPNSGAGNTIYF

V: TRBV9
CDR3: CASSVEQTLAITF

V: TRBV7-8
CDR3: CASSLGLAGGEQYF

V: TRBV5-1
CDR3: CASSLDRGVGETQYF

V: TRBV18
CDR3: CASSPSTGDNTGELFF

V: TRBV6-5
CDR3: CASSYRTGRGYTF

V: TRBV29-1
CDR3: CSVVGQGVLGAEQYF

V: TRBV2
CDR3: CASSGIPGQGPPLYGYTF

V: TRBV28
CDR3: CASSLLQTYGYTF

V: TRBV25-1
CDR3: CASSGGSTGNTIYF

V: TRBV7-9
CDR3: CASSHDRVRDTQYF